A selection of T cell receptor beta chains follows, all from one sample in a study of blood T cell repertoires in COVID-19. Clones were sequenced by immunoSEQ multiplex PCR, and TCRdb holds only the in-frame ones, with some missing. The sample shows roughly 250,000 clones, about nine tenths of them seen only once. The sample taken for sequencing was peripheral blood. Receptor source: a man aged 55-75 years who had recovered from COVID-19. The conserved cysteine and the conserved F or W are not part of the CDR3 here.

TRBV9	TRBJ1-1	ASSVATANTEAF
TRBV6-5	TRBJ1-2	ASSYSTQGRSGYT
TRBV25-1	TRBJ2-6	ASSEQGGSPGANVLT
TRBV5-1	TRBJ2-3	ASSPALGPTDTQY
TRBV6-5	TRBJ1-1	ASSYRSGGTEAF
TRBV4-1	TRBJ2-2	ASSQGAPGELF
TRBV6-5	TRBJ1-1	ASGIYSGQVEEAF
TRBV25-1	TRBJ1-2	ASSDQAGGLPYGYT
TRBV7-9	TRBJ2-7	ASSSQDRASYEQY
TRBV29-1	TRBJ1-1	SVEAGLLRGLVDTEAF
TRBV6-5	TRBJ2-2	ASRDRGNAGELF
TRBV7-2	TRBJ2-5	ASSLYYGGALETQY
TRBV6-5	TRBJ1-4	ASSQLPTGLEKLF
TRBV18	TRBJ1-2	ASSPQSTQGSYGYT
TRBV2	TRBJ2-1	ASISGLTSGNEQF
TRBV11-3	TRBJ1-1	ASSLDVGGEAF
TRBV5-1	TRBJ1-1	ASSLALGPNTEAF
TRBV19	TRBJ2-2	ASSSQATGELF
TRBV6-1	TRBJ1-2	ASSEAVGRGYT
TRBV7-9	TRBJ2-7	ASSSPTDPSWGGEQY
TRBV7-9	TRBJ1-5	ASSFGTGLYQPQH
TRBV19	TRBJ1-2	ASSMGTGGRVYGYT
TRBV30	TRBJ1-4	AWSQGGQPNEKLF
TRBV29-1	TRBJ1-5	SVGGGLSNQPQH
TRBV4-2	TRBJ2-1	ASSLERGNEQF
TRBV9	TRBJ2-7	ASSVDAGLSYEQY
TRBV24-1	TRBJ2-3	ATSDLIGQGRITDTQY
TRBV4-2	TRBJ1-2	ASSQDRGGGYT
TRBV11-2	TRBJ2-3	ASSLGAGKNTQY
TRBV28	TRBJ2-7	ASSLLSGGQGGQQY
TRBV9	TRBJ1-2	ASSADRHTNYGYT
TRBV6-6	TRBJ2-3	ASARIAGGTDTQY
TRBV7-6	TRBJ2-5	ASSLDGTSGETQY
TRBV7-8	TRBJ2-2	ASSLATSGGAGTGELF
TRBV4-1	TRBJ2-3	ASSPTGGGTRDTQY
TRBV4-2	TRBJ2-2	ASSQPPGNTGELF
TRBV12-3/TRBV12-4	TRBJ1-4	ASRQGAQEKLF
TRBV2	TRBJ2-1	ASSVAVSSYNEQF
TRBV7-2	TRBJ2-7	ASSPGQFFSYEQY
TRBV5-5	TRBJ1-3	ASSLAALVTADSGNTIY
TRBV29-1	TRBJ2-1	SVSGTGRHEQF
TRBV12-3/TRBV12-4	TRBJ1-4	ATSTGWESGLF
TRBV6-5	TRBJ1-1	ASRQGARTEAF
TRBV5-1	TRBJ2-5	ASSAGSVETQY
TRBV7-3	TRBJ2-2	ASSSRPFLEVGELF
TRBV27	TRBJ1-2	ASSLKALPGNYGYT
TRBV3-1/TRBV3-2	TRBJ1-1	ASSLGHGNTEAF
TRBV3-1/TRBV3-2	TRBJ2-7	ASTRTGGGSYEQY
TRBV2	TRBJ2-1	ASRLAGGDNEQF
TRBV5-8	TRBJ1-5	ASSPTNQPQH
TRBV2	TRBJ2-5	ATSQETQY
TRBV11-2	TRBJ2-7	ASSRPSGGIQYEQY
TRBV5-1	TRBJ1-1	ASSWQAGANTEAF
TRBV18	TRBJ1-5	ASSPPQGKGNQPQH
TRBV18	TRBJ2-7	ASSPPSAGAYEQY
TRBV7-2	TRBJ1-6	ASSLRGGYSPLH
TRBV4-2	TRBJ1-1	ASSQDHGGHTEAF